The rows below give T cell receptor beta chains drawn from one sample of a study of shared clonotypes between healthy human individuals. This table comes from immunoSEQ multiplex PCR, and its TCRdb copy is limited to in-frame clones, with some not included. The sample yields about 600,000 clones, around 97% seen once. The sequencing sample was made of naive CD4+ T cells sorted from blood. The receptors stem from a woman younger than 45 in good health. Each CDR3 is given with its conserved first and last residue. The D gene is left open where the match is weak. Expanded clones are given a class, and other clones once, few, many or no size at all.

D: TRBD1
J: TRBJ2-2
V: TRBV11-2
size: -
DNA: TGTGCCAGCATCTCCCAGGGGACAGGGAACACCGGGGAGCTGTTTTTT
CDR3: CASISQGTGNTGELFF

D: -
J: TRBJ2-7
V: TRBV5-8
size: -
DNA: TGTGCCAGCACCTTGGAACACGGTGACGAGCAGTACTTC
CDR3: CASTLEHGDEQYF

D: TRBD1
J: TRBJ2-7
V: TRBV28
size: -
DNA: TGTGCCAGCAGTTCGCCCGGGACAGGGAAGACCGAGCAGTACTTC
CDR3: CASSSPGTGKTEQYF

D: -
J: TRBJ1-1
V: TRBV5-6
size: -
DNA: TGTGCCAGCAGCACCCACAGGGCTTCGAACACTGAAGCTTTCTTT
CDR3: CASSTHRASNTEAFF

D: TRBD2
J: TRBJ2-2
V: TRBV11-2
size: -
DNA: TGTGCCAGCAGCCATGCTAGCGGAGCCGGGGAGCTGTTTTTT
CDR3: CASSHASGAGELFF

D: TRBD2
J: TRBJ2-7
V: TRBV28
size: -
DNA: TGTGCCAGCACCCCGGGACTAGTCTACGAGCAGTACTTC
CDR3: CASTPGLVYEQYF

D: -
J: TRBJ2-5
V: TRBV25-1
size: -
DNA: TGTGCCAGCAGTGACGCCCCAGGGTCCGGGGAGACCCAGTACTTC
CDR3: CASSDAPGSGETQYF

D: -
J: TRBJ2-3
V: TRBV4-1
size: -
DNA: TGCGCCAGCAGCCAAGATTTTGGGGTCGCCACAGATACGCAGTATTTT
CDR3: CASSQDFGVATDTQYF

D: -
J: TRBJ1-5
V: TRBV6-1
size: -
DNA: TGTGCCAGCAGTGATCTGAGTCCCCGCAATTCCCAGCATTTT
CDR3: CASSDLSPRNSQHF

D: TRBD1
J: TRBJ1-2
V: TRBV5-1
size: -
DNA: TGCGCCAGCAGCAGTGGACAGGGAGTCACCTATGGCTACACCTTC
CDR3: CASSSGQGVTYGYTF

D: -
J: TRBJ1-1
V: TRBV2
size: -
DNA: TGTGCCAGCAAGGCTACGGAGAATTTGAACACTGAAGCTTTCTTT
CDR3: CASKATENLNTEAFF

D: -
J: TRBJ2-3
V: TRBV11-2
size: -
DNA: TGTGCCAGCAGCTTAGCCGCGCTCCTCACAGATACGCAGTATTTT
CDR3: CASSLAALLTDTQYF

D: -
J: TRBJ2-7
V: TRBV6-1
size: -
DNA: TGTGCCAGCACCCGGACTCGGGTTTCTCACGAGCAGTACTTC
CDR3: CASTRTRVSHEQYF

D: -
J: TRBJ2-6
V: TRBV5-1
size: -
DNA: TGCGCCAGCAGCTTGTTCAGCTCTGGGGCCAACGTCCTGACTTTC
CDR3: CASSLFSSGANVLTF

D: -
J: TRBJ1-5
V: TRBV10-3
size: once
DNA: TGTGCCATCAGTGAGAACGGCAGCGATCAGCCCCAGCATTTT
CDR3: CAISENGSDQPQHF

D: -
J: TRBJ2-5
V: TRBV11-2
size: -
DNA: TGTGCCAGCAGCTTTAGCGGAAATCGAGAGACCCAGTACTTC
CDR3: CASSFSGNRETQYF

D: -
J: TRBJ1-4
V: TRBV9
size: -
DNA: TGTGCCAGCAGTGAAGAAGGGCGCCCGGCCTCAAAACTGTTTTTT
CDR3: CASSEEGRPASKLFF

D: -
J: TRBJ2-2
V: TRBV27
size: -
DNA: TGTGCCAGCAGCCTAGTGAGGGGGGAGCTGTTTTTT
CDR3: CASSLVRGELFF

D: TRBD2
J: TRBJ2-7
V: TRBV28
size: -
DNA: TGTGCCGCTAGCGGAAGCGTCTACGAGCAGTACTTC
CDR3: CAASGSVYEQYF

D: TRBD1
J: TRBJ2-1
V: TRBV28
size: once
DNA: TGTGCCAGCGGAACAGGGGGGCGATCCTACAATGAGCAGTTCTTC
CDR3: CASGTGGRSYNEQFF

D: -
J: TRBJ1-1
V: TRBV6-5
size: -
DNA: TGTGCCAGCAGTTACAGGACTGAAGCTTTCTTT
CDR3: CASSYRTEAFF

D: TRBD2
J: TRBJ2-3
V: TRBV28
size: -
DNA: TGTGCCAGCAGCCGGACTAGCGGGGCAGATACGCAGTATTTT
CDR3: CASSRTSGADTQYF

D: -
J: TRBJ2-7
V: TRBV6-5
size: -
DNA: TGTGCCACCCTCGGCGGGATGTCCTACGAGCAGTACTTC
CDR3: CATLGGMSYEQYF

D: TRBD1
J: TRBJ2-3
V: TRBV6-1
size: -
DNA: TGTGCCAGCAGTGAACGAGTTCGGGACAGGGGCACAGATACGCAGTATTTT
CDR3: CASSERVRDRGTDTQYF

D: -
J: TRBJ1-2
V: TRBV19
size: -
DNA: TGTGCCAGTAGTTTCACTCGGGGACTTGGGGCGGGATTCTATGGCTACACCTTC
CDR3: CASSFTRGLGAGFYGYTF